This T cell receptor (beta chain) derives from a study of blood T cell repertoires in COVID-19. Clones were sequenced by immunoSEQ multiplex PCR, and TCRdb holds only the in-frame ones, with some missing. The data contain 200,000 or so clones, roughly 90% of them seen just once; the ten biggest clones take up less than 3.5%. The CDR3 totals 14 residues. CDR1 LNHDA and CDR2 SQIVND come from the germline V gene (reference sequence). Trimming took 3 bases from V and 0 from J, leaving 9 bases between them. The sample was peripheral blood. The clonotype comes from an older woman with acute or convalescent COVID-19. The V call is TRBV19, the J call TRBJ2-7, with D unresolved. The CDR3 DNA is TGTGCCAGTAGTATTTATAGTAACTCCTACGAGCAGTACTTC. Amino acids: CASSIYSNSYEQYF.